The rows below give T cell receptor beta chains drawn from one sample of a study of regulatory T cells in long-lasting Graves disease. TCRdb independently ran MiXCR on the multiplex PCR reads; one entry per CDR3 protein. The sample shows roughly 490,000 distinct CDR3 sequences, roughly 23% of them seen only once. Source: peripheral blood mononuclear cells (PBMCs), taken when the disease was refractory, from a patient treated with antithyroid drugs. Receptor source: a female donor with Graves disease. The CDR3 runs from the conserved cysteine through the conserved F or W. A D gene is named only where the DNA matches it firmly. Clone size is not always given. Where it is, it says once, few, many or a class for expanded clones.

J gene: TRBJ2-1
V gene: TRBV11-1
D gene: .
clone size: .
CDR3 length: 15
CDR3 DNA: TGTGCCAGCAGCTTAGTGGAGGGAAGTAGGAATGAGCAGTTCTTC
CDR3 protein: CASSLVEGSRNEQFF

J gene: TRBJ1-2
V gene: TRBV29-1
D gene: .
clone size: .
CDR3 length: 13
CDR3 DNA: TGCAGCGTTGAAAGGCCAGGGAGTTCCGGCTACACCTTC
CDR3 protein: CSVERPGSSGYTF

J gene: TRBJ1-1
V gene: TRBV5-6
D gene: .
clone size: few
CDR3 length: 13
CDR3 DNA: TGTGCCAGCAGCTTGGGCCAGACGGTTGAAGCTTTCTTT
CDR3 protein: CASSLGQTVEAFF

J gene: TRBJ2-7
V gene: TRBV19
D gene: TRBD1
clone size: many
CDR3 length: 13
CDR3 DNA: TGTGCCGGCTCTAGGACAGGGGACTCCGAGCAGTACTTC
CDR3 protein: CAGSRTGDSEQYF

J gene: TRBJ2-7
V gene: TRBV11-2
D gene: .
clone size: many
CDR3 length: 16
CDR3 DNA: TGTGCCAGCAGCTTAGACTCCCTAGGCAGACACTACGAGCAGTACTTC
CDR3 protein: CASSLDSLGRHYEQYF

J gene: TRBJ1-1
V gene: TRBV29-1
D gene: .
clone size: many
CDR3 length: 13
CDR3 DNA: TGCAGCGTTGAACGGCAGGGGAAAGGTGAAGCTTTCTTT
CDR3 protein: CSVERQGKGEAFF

J gene: TRBJ1-5
V gene: TRBV2
D gene: .
clone size: many
CDR3 length: 13
CDR3 DNA: TGTGCCAGCAGTGCCGCGGCGTCCCAGCCCCAGCATTTT
CDR3 protein: CASSAAASQPQHF

J gene: TRBJ1-1
V gene: TRBV25-1
D gene: TRBD1
clone size: .
CDR3 length: 16
CDR3 DNA: TGTGCCAGCAGTGCCCCTTGGGACAGGGGGAACACTGAAGCTTTCTTT
CDR3 protein: CASSAPWDRGNTEAFF

J gene: TRBJ2-7
V gene: TRBV19
D gene: TRBD1
clone size: many
CDR3 length: 14
CDR3 DNA: TGTGCCAGTAGTACAGGGGGACACAACTACGAGCAGTACTTC
CDR3 protein: CASSTGGHNYEQYF

J gene: TRBJ1-1
V gene: TRBV5-5
D gene: .
clone size: many
CDR3 length: 14
CDR3 DNA: TGTGCCAGCAGCCCGTCAGTTAGGGACACTGAAGCTTTCTTT
CDR3 protein: CASSPSVRDTEAFF

J gene: TRBJ2-7
V gene: TRBV28
D gene: TRBD1
clone size: many
CDR3 length: 16
CDR3 DNA: TGTGCCAGCAGTTCCCCCGGGACAGGGTTCGACCACGAGCAGTACTTC
CDR3 protein: CASSSPGTGFDHEQYF

J gene: TRBJ1-6
V gene: TRBV9
D gene: .
clone size: many
CDR3 length: 14
CDR3 DNA: TGTGCCAGCAGCGTAACGGGGGAGCGGTCACCCCTCCACTTT
CDR3 protein: CASSVTGERSPLHF

J gene: TRBJ2-1
V gene: TRBV20-1
D gene: .
clone size: .
CDR3 length: 14
CDR3 DNA: TGCAGTGCCCCCCGGCAGAGCTCCTACAATGAGCAGTTCTTC
CDR3 protein: CSAPRQSSYNEQFF

J gene: TRBJ2-7
V gene: TRBV5-1
D gene: TRBD1
clone size: .
CDR3 length: 14
CDR3 DNA: TGCGCCAGCAGCACCGGGACAGGCGCTGACGAGCAGTACTTC
CDR3 protein: CASSTGTGADEQYF

J gene: TRBJ1-2
V gene: TRBV20-1
D gene: .
clone size: many
CDR3 length: 15
CDR3 DNA: TGCAGTGCTAGAGATCCCGGCAGAACCAACTATGGCTACACCTTC
CDR3 protein: CSARDPGRTNYGYTF

J gene: TRBJ1-1
V gene: TRBV12-3/TRBV12-4
D gene: .
clone size: many
CDR3 length: 13
CDR3 DNA: TGTGCCAGCAGTTTAGACAGATTGTCTGAAGCTTTCTTT
CDR3 protein: CASSLDRLSEAFF

J gene: TRBJ2-1
V gene: TRBV12-3/TRBV12-4
D gene: .
clone size: many
CDR3 length: 11
CDR3 DNA: TGTGCCAGCAGTTTAGTCAATGAGCAGTTCTTC
CDR3 protein: CASSLVNEQFF

J gene: TRBJ2-7
V gene: TRBV27
D gene: TRBD2
clone size: few
CDR3 length: 15
CDR3 DNA: TGTGCCAGCAGTGCGTCGGGAGGAACTACTACCCCTCCGTACTTC
CDR3 protein: CASSASGGTTTPPYF

J gene: TRBJ1-6
V gene: TRBV12-3/TRBV12-4
D gene: .
clone size: many
CDR3 length: 14
CDR3 DNA: TGTGCCAGCGGGGCAGGGGTAGGAAATTCACCCCTCCACTTT
CDR3 protein: CASGAGVGNSPLHF

J gene: TRBJ2-2
V gene: TRBV6-2/TRBV6-3
D gene: TRBD2
clone size: .
CDR3 length: 17
CDR3 DNA: TGTGCCAGCAGACCCCTACTAGCGGGAGGTAGGACCGGGGAGCTGTTTTTT
CDR3 protein: CASRPLLAGGRTGELFF

J gene: TRBJ2-7
V gene: TRBV5-1
D gene: TRBD2
clone size: .
CDR3 length: 15
CDR3 DNA: TGCGCCAGCAGCCCAACTCCTAGCGGAGCCTACGAGCAGTACTTC
CDR3 protein: CASSPTPSGAYEQYF

J gene: TRBJ1-2
V gene: TRBV3-1
D gene: .
clone size: many
CDR3 length: 12
CDR3 DNA: TGTGCCAGCAGCCAAGAAAGAAGCGGCTACACCTTC
CDR3 protein: CASSQERSGYTF

J gene: TRBJ2-7
V gene: TRBV11-2
D gene: TRBD2
clone size: many
CDR3 length: 15
CDR3 DNA: TGTGCCAGCAGCTATTTCGGCGGGGGGAACTACGAGCAGTACTTC
CDR3 protein: CASSYFGGGNYEQYF

J gene: TRBJ2-5
V gene: TRBV20-1
D gene: .
clone size: many
CDR3 length: 12
CDR3 DNA: TGCAGTGCTTGGGGGGATCAAGAGACCCAGTACTTC
CDR3 protein: CSAWGDQETQYF

J gene: TRBJ2-7
V gene: TRBV28
D gene: .
clone size: many
CDR3 length: 15
CDR3 DNA: TGTGCCAGCAGCGCTCCAGGGCAGAGCTCCTACGAGCAGTACTTC
CDR3 protein: CASSAPGQSSYEQYF

J gene: TRBJ2-2
V gene: TRBV7-2
D gene: TRBD2
clone size: few
CDR3 length: 18
CDR3 DNA: TGTGCCAGCAGCCGAGCGGGAGGGGGCCCGCTGAACACCGGGGAGCTGTTTTTT
CDR3 protein: CASSRAGGGPLNTGELFF

J gene: TRBJ1-2
V gene: TRBV28
D gene: TRBD1
clone size: many
CDR3 length: 14
CDR3 DNA: TGTGCCAGCAGCTACCCGGGACAGGGGTTTGGCTACACCTTC
CDR3 protein: CASSYPGQGFGYTF

J gene: TRBJ1-1
V gene: TRBV3-2
D gene: .
clone size: .
CDR3 length: 14
CDR3 DNA: TGTGCCAGCAGCCTGGGGACAGGGGAAAGGGTAGCTTTCTTT
CDR3 protein: CASSLGTGERVAFF

J gene: TRBJ1-5
V gene: TRBV28
D gene: .
clone size: many
CDR3 length: 15
CDR3 DNA: TGTGCCAGCAGTGATCCTAGGGGCAGCAATCAGCCCCAGCATTTT
CDR3 protein: CASSDPRGSNQPQHF

J gene: TRBJ2-1
V gene: TRBV7-2
D gene: .
clone size: .
CDR3 length: 17
CDR3 DNA: TGTGCCAGCAGCTCCCCTTTCGGGATAGCAGTCTACAATGAGCAGTTCTTC
CDR3 protein: CASSSPFGIAVYNEQFF

J gene: TRBJ1-5
V gene: TRBV2
D gene: .
clone size: .
CDR3 length: 15
CDR3 DNA: TGTGCCAGCAGTGAAGCGGGGACAATCAATCAGCCCCAGCATTTT
CDR3 protein: CASSEAGTINQPQHF

J gene: TRBJ2-7
V gene: TRBV28
D gene: TRBD1
clone size: many
CDR3 length: 13
CDR3 DNA: TGTGCCAGCGACAGGGGGCTTGCCTACGAGCAGTACTTC
CDR3 protein: CASDRGLAYEQYF

J gene: TRBJ1-4
V gene: TRBV29-1
D gene: TRBD1
clone size: many
CDR3 length: 13
CDR3 DNA: TGCAGTGGACAGGATGCAACTAATGAAAAACTGTTTTTT
CDR3 protein: CSGQDATNEKLFF

J gene: TRBJ2-5
V gene: TRBV12-3/TRBV12-4
D gene: .
clone size: many
CDR3 length: 11
CDR3 DNA: TGTGCCAGCAGCTTGTTCGAGACCCAGTACTTC
CDR3 protein: CASSLFETQYF

J gene: TRBJ2-4
V gene: TRBV28
D gene: .
clone size: many
CDR3 length: 15
CDR3 DNA: TGTGCCAGCAGTCGCTACGGGGTTACCAAAAACATTCAGTACTTC
CDR3 protein: CASSRYGVTKNIQYF

J gene: TRBJ1-2
V gene: TRBV19
D gene: .
clone size: .
CDR3 length: 14
CDR3 DNA: TGTGCCAGTAGTGGCACAGGGAAAGGCTATGGCTACACCTTC
CDR3 protein: CASSGTGKGYGYTF

J gene: TRBJ2-1
V gene: TRBV12-3/TRBV12-4
D gene: TRBD2
clone size: once
CDR3 length: 16
CDR3 DNA: TGTGCCAGCAGACCCCCCCCTAGCGGGAGTTACAATGAGCAGTTCTTC
CDR3 protein: CASRPPPSGSYNEQFF

J gene: TRBJ1-2
V gene: TRBV9
D gene: TRBD1
clone size: few
CDR3 length: 19
CDR3 DNA: TGTGCCAGCAGGGGGCCACGTACCCAGCCGGGACAGAGTAACTATGGCTACACCTTC
CDR3 protein: CASRGPRTQPGQSNYGYTF